This TCR beta chain was identified during a study of shared T cell receptors in the human thymus. The trim removed 6 bases at V and 6 bases at J, leaving 7 bases unmatched. Germline CDR1 MNHEY, CDR2 SMNVEV (reference sequence). The CDR3 consists of 14 residues. Generated by immunoSEQ multiplex PCR, the TCRdb table keeps only in-frame clones and is missing some. The sample includes some 660,000 clones, over 75% seen only once; the top ten take more than 0.009%. The same data also contributed to another study, on human thymus T cells. Per that paper: Corrective cardiac surgery supplied the resected thymus tissue. Apparent skewing of V and J gene usage characterized both thymic and blood repertoires.

Sequenced: thymocytes. This TCR was sampled from a boy younger than two with a congenital heart defect. This sequence joins TRBV27 and TRBJ2-2; 7 bases match TRBD1. CDR3 nucleotide sequence: TGTGCCAGCAGATACAGGGGCTTCCCCGGGGAGCTGTTTTTT. This translates into CASRYRGFPGELFF.